One T cell receptor beta chain is described in this entry. A second PCR of 7 to 11 cycles used a sample-barcoded 5' primer and a J-beta primer mix. Each TCR beta cDNA got a 12-nucleotide random molecular identifier. Researchers report that each sample yielded at least 2.5 million CDR3-containing paired-end reads. Using its own MiXCR run on the 5' RACE reads, TCRdb lists one record per CDR3 protein. Of 1.4 million to 1.5 million distinct CDR3 sequences listed, 42% are singletons. The data stem from a study of blood T cells in healthy people across ages. The V segment lost 3 bases and the J segment 2 bases; nucleotides outside the gene matches: 13. Germline V gene data show CDR1 as SGHAT and CDR2 as FQNNGV. The CDR3 contains 18 residues.

The chain uses TRBV11-2 and TRBJ2-3; 8 nucleotides match TRBD1. This clonotype was sampled from a woman aged 18-29 years in good health. Sequencing used blood. This CDR3 is CASSLAYRGEIDTDTQYF. The DNA of the CDR3 is TGTGCCAGCAGCTTGGCGTACAGGGGGGAAATAGACACAGATACGCAGTATTTT.